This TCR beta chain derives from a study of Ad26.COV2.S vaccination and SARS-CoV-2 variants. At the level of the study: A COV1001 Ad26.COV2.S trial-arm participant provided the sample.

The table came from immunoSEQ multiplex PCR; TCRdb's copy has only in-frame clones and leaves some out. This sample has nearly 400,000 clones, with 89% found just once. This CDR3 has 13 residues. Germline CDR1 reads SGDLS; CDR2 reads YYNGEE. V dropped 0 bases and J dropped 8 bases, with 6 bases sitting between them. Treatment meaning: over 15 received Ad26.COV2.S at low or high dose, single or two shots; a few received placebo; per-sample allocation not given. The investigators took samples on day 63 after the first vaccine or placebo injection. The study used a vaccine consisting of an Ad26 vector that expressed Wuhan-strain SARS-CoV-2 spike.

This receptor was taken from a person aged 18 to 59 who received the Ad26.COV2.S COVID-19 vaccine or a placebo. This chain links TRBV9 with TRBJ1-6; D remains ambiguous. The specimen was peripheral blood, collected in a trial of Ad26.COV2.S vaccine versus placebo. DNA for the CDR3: TGTGCCAGCAGCGTAGTTGGGGATTCACCCCTCCACTTT. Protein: CASSVVGDSPLHF.